The 9 T cell receptor beta chains presented below share a single source sample, sequenced in a study of control samples from healthy donors and cancer patients. Using immunoSEQ multiplex PCR, the repertoire was profiled, and TCRdb retains in-frame clones only, with some absent. The sample includes about 130,000 clones, roughly 89% seen only once; the top ten take 6.5% to 9.5%. The sequenced material came from PBMCs. These receptors all come from a man between 45 and 60 years old with head and neck cancer.

The rearrangement links TRBV6-5 to TRBJ2-2; 9 nucleotides match TRBD2. This CDR3 has 15 amino acids. Germline V gene sequence: CDR1 MNHEY, CDR2 SVGAGI. After removal of 5 bases from V and 3 bases from J, the junction contained 4 bases not matched to a gene. The CDR3 here is CASSPLAGYTGELFF. CDR3 in DNA: TGTGCCAGCAGTCCCCTAGCGGGGTACACCGGGGAGCTGTTTTTT.

This clone was found many times. The sample holds other DNA sequences that translate to the same CDR3. The gene calls are TRBV2 and TRBJ1-4; possible D gene TRBD1, 6 bases. CDR3 length: 13 amino acids. The germline V gene encodes CDR1 SNHLY and CDR2 FYNNEI. Between the trimmed V and J ends, which lost 5 bases and 7 bases, there was a span of 11 bases. CDR3 sequence: CASSPQGREKLFF. The DNA for the CDR3 is TGTGCCAGCAGTCCACAGGGTCGTGAAAAACTGTTTTTT. Full variable domain (rest looked up from reference TRBV2 and TRBJ1-4): EPEVTQTPSHQVTQMGQEVILRCVPISNHLYFYWYRQILGQKVEFLVSFYNNEISEKSEIFDDQFSVERPDGSNFTLKIRSTKLEDSAMYFCASSPQGREKLFFGSGTQLSVL.

This clone was seen repeatedly, ten times or more. Other nucleotide sequences in the sample specify the same CDR3. The chain has TRBV7-9 and TRBJ1-2; D remains ambiguous. V was pared by 5 bases and J by 5 bases, with 12 bases between. CDR1 SEHNR and CDR2 FQNEAQ come from the germline V gene (reference sequence). CDR3 length: 13 residues. The CDR3 loop reads CASSPGSNYGYTF. In DNA form, the CDR3 reads TGTGCCAGCAGCCCGGGTAGCAATTATGGCTACACCTTC.

J is TRBJ2-1 and V is TRBV18; D not resolved. The CDR3 totals 13 residues. Germline V gene lookup returns CDR1 KGHSH and CDR2 LQKENI. Trimming removed 3 bases from V and 7 bases from J, with 10 bases in between. In nucleotides, the CDR3 is TGTGCCAGCTCACCCCGGAATGGGAATGAGCAGTTCTTC. Translating gives CASSPRNGNEQFF.

This rearrangement joins TRBV27 to TRBJ1-2; TRBD1 might be the D (5 bases). CDR1 is MNHEY and CDR2 is SMNVEV in the germline V gene (reference sequence). CDR3 length: 14 residues. Trimming shortened V by 6 bases and J by 4 bases, and 15 bases separated the two germline ends. CDR3 sequence reads: CASSPRAGAYGYTF. The CDR3, as DNA: TGTGCCAGCAGCCCCAGGGCCGGGGCCTATGGCTACACCTTC.

The chain combines TRBV14 with TRBJ2-1, with 9 bases that match TRBD2. CDR3 length equals 19 residues. Unmatched junction bases numbered 18, after V lost 0 bases and J lost 9 bases. Germline CDR1 SGHDN, CDR2 FVKESK. CDR3 DNA: TGTGCCAGCAGCCAAGATAGGTGGGAAAGCGGGAGGCCCAGCAGTGAGCAGTTCTTC. It codes for CASSQDRWESGRPSSEQFF.

The genes are TRBV6-2 or TRBV6-3 and TRBJ2-1; perhaps TRBD1 as D (6 bases). Germline-derived CDR1 and CDR2 are MNHEY and SVGEGT. The CDR3 length is 12 residues. Deletions cut 2 bases from V and 9 bases from J, with 8 bases between. CDR3 sequence (DNA): TGTGCCAGCAGTTACAGGGGGACTGAGCAGTTCTTC. It yields the protein CASSYRGTEQFF.

The rearrangement joins TRBV25-1 to TRBJ1-1; TRBD1 aligns across 10 bases. Germline loops: CDR1 MGHDK, CDR2 SYGVNS. This CDR3 is built from 14 residues. V gave up 4 bases and J gave up 3 bases; unmatched junction bases: 2. As DNA, the CDR3 is TGTGCCAGCAGTGCCGGGACAGGGGACACTGAAGCTTTCTTT. This encodes CASSAGTGDTEAFF.

The chain combines TRBV7-9 with TRBJ2-3; TRBD2 is a possible D gene (5 bases). Trimming pared 4 bases from V and 2 bases from J, leaving 10 bases between. CDR3 size: 14 residues. The V gene's germline CDR1 is SEHNR and CDR2 FQNEAQ (reference sequence). CDR3 protein: CASSSRTSTDTQYF. The CDR3 region has the DNA TGTGCCAGCAGCTCCAGGACTTCCACAGATACGCAGTATTTT.